These 12 T cell receptor beta chains came from one sample sequenced in a study of early T cells in non-severe SARS-CoV-2 infection. TCRdb re-called the 5' RACE reads with MiXCR, one entry per CDR3 protein. The sample contains roughly 35,000 distinct CDR3 sequences, about 5.3% of which appear only once. The sequenced sample was whole blood. The source of these receptors is an adult who was a healthcare worker with PCR-confirmed SARS-CoV-2 infection or an uninfected control (not recorded which).

Only a few counts were recorded for this clonotype. The J gene is TRBJ2-1, the V gene TRBV6-1; unclear D gene. V dropped 0 bases and J dropped 6 bases, with 9 bases sitting between them. CDR3 length: 14 amino acids. Germline-derived CDR1 and CDR2 are MNHNS and SASEGT. The CDR3 sequence is CASSEARDLNEQFF. DNA of the CDR3: TGTGCCAGCAGTGAAGCTAGGGATCTCAATGAGCAGTTCTTC.

This clonotype was counted many times. The chain has TRBV14 and TRBJ1-2; 7 nucleotides agree with TRBD1. CDR1 SGHDN and CDR2 FVKESK come from the germline V gene. Trimming removed 1 base from V and 4 bases from J; junction bases left unmatched: 6. The CDR3 is 15 residues long. The CDR3 is CASSQGRGTAYGYTF. CDR3 coding DNA: TGTGCCAGCAGCCAAGGCAGGGGGACAGCCTATGGCTACACCTTC.

This clonotype was observed at least ten times. V and J are TRBV7-9 and TRBJ2-7; D is possibly TRBD2 (6 bases). This CDR3 is built from 16 residues. The V end lost 5 bases, the J end lost 2 bases, and 19 bases lay between the germline ends. Germline V gene lookup returns CDR1 SEHNR and CDR2 FQNEAQ (reference sequence). The CDR3 protein is CASSPLGGQGPYEQYF. CDR3 bases: TGTGCCAGCAGCCCCCTTGGAGGGCAGGGACCCTACGAGCAGTACTTC.

In its sample, this clonotype was seen many times. The chain recombines TRBV13 with TRBJ2-5; 8 bases are a match to TRBD1. This CDR3 is built from 13 residues. V gave up 7 bases and J gave up 5 bases; unmatched junction bases: 6. Germline CDR1 reads PRHDT; CDR2 reads FYEKMQ (reference sequence). CDR3 region: CASNHRTGETQYF. The CDR3 coding sequence is TGTGCCAGCAATCATCGGACAGGGGAGACCCAGTACTTC.

This clonotype was seen many times. V is TRBV30 and J is TRBJ2-7; tentatively, D is TRBD1 or TRBD2 (5 bases each). Per germline, CDR1 GTSNPN and CDR2 SVGIG (reference sequence). The CDR3 covers 15 residues. The ends were cut back, 0 bases at V and 2 bases at J, with 14 bases in the middle. CDR3 in DNA: TGTGCCTGGAGTGTAAAGTTTAGGGGACCCTACGAGCAGTACTTC. Amino acids: CAWSVKFRGPYEQYF.

This clonotype was counted many times. J is TRBJ1-2 and V is TRBV4-3; unclear D gene. Germline assignment: CDR1 LGHNA and CDR2 YSLEER. This CDR3 region has 15 residues. Trimming pared 0 bases from V and 0 bases from J, leaving 8 bases between. The CDR3 region has the DNA TGCGCCAGCAGCCAAGATATGGGAGCTAACTATGGCTACACCTTC. Translating it yields CASSQDMGANYGYTF.

In its sample, this clonotype was seen a few times. This rearrangement joins TRBV18 to TRBJ1-1, with D possibly TRBD1 on 5 matching bases. V was clipped by 1 base and J by 0 bases, with 9 bases between them. Germline V gene sequence: CDR1 KGHSH, CDR2 LQKENI. The CDR3 totals 15 residues. The CDR3 coding sequence is TGTGCCAGCTCACCACAGGGGCGCATGAACACTGAAGCTTTCTTT. Translating it yields CASSPQGRMNTEAFF.

The table lists this clonotype with a few counts. The chain links TRBV6-2 or TRBV6-3 to TRBJ2-4; 11 bases align to TRBD1. Germline V gives CDR1 MNHEY, CDR2 SVGEGT. Unmatched junction bases numbered 8, after V lost 2 bases and J lost 2 bases. This CDR3 is 18 amino acids long. CDR3 sequence (DNA): TGTGCCAGCAGTTACACACCGGGACAGGGGGGGACCAAAAACATTCAGTACTTC. Protein sequence: CASSYTPGQGGTKNIQYF.

This clonotype has ten or more counts. The J gene is TRBJ1-2, the V gene TRBV4-3, with TRBD1 matching 7 bases. This CDR3 has 15 amino acids. In germline, CDR1 is LGHNA, CDR2 YSLEER. The trim removed 1 base at V and 4 bases at J, leaving 6 bases unmatched. The CDR3 region has the DNA TGCGCCAGCAGCCAAGGGCAGGGGGGGGCCTATGGCTACACCTTC. Protein: CASSQGQGGAYGYTF.

This clonotype was picked up a small number of times. The chain links TRBV20-1 to TRBJ2-4; TRBD1 matches 8 bases. With V trimmed by 4 bases and J by 0 bases, 5 bases remained unmatched. This CDR3 spans 15 amino acids. CDR1 and CDR2 (germline): DFQATT, SNEGSKA (reference sequence). CDR3 DNA: TGCAGTGCTATCGACAGGGGACTAGCCAAAAACATTCAGTACTTC. Amino acids: CSAIDRGLAKNIQYF.

The rearrangement uses TRBV11-2 and TRBJ2-3; D is possibly TRBD1 or TRBD2 (5 bases each). Germline V CDR1 and CDR2: SGHAT, FQNNGV. The CDR3 spans 16 residues. The germline V and J ends were trimmed by 3 bases and 1 base, with 14 bases remaining between them. This CDR3 reads CASSLAEGRGTDTQYF. The CDR3 DNA reads as TGTGCCAGCAGCTTGGCCGAGGGGCGGGGCACAGATACGCAGTATTTT.

The table lists this clonotype with many counts. The V call is TRBV7-9, the J call TRBJ1-2; 7 positions match TRBD1. Germline CDR1 and CDR2: SEHNR and FQNEAQ (reference sequence). With 5 bases clipped from V and 6 bases from J, the junction kept 12 bases outside the gene matches. This CDR3 is 15 amino acids long. CDR3 protein: CASSPHRQGRDGYTF. The CDR3 region has the DNA TGTGCCAGCAGCCCACATCGACAGGGTCGAGATGGCTACACCTTC.